This TCR beta chain was documented in a study of identical twins. This clonotype was detected ten times or more. J gave up 0 bases and V 3 bases, and 18 bases lay outside the gene matches. The length of the CDR3 is 22 residues. Per the germline V gene, CDR1 is MGHRA and CDR2 is YSYEKL. The cDNA had a unique molecular identifier and a template-switch universal primer site. TCRdb processed the 5' RACE reads anew with MiXCR; each CDR3 protein has one entry. The sample has 450,000 to 650,000 distinct CDR3 sequences, 7.5% to 10% seen once. In addition, the sample was reused for a study of yellow fever vaccine responses in identical twins. Per that study: Twins' vaccine T cell responses reportedly seemed partly convergent and partly personalized.

This chain uses TRBV4-1 with TRBJ2-4; 12 nucleotides line up with TRBD1. This sequence originates from a woman between 18 and 29 years old in good health. Sequencing was carried out using PBMCs. The CDR3 reads CASSHARSMGQGALGAKNIQYF. CDR3 DNA sequence: TGCGCCAGCAGCCACGCAAGAAGCATGGGACAGGGGGCCCTGGGAGCCAAAAACATTCAGTACTTC.